This T cell receptor beta chain comes out of a study of T cells in Graves' hyperthyroidism and ophthalmopathy. The sample holds one count of this clonotype. Amplified TCR beta CDR3 regions derived from RNA transcripts. The HTBI primer set drove a first-round RT-PCR of the TCR CDR3. TCRdb independently ran MiXCR on the multiplex PCR reads; one entry per CDR3 protein. The top ten clones hold approximately 6.8% of a sample with around 660,000 distinct CDR3 sequences, roughly 46% of them seen once. This CDR3 region has 13 residues. In germline, CDR1 is MGHDK, CDR2 SYGVNS. The V end was cut by 8 bases, the J end by 9 bases, with 19 bases between.

The receptor comes from an adult man with Graves' disease, either hyperthyroidism or ophthalmopathy (not recorded which). The chain carries TRBV25-1 and TRBJ2-5; D is possibly TRBD1 (6 bases). Sequencing was done on a sample of peripheral blood or thyroid tissue (not recorded which). CDR3 sequence (DNA): TGTGCCAGCGGCAGGGTGCCCGAGGGGGCCCAGTACTTC. This gives the protein CASGRVPEGAQYF.